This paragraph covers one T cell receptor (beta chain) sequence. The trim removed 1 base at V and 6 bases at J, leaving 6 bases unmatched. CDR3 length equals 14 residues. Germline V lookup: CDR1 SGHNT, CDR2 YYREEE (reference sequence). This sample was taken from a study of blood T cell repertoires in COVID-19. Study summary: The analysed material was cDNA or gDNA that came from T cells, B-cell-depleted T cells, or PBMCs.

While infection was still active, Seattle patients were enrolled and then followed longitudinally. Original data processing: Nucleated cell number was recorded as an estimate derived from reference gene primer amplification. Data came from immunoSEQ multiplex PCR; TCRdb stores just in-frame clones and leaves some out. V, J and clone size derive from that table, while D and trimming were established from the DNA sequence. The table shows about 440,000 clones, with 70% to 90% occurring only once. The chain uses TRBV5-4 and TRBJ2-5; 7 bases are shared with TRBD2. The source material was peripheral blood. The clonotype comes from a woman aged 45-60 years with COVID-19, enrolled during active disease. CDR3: CASSLKGGGKTQYF. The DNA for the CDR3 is TGTGCCAGCAGCTTGAAGGGCGGGGGAAAGACCCAGTACTTC.